This T cell receptor beta chain was recorded in a study of shared clonotypes between healthy human individuals. Points from the study as a whole: In general, naive subsets displayed greater estimated richness than memory subsets did. Relative to their counterparts shared across all four donors, non-shared clonotypes exhibited diminished generation probabilities.

Worth noting for this clone: Its antigen remains unidentified.

TCRdb's table, derived via immunoSEQ multiplex PCR, lists solely in-frame clones and lacks some. The table shows about 750,000 clones, with 80% to 95% occurring only once. Germline lookup yields CDR1 MGHDK and CDR2 SYGVNS. The length of the CDR3 is 11 residues. The germline V and J ends were trimmed by 8 bases and 5 bases, with 9 bases remaining between them. Naive CD8 cells lacked CD45RO and underwent positive selection for CCR7, leaving out terminally differentiated effector memory CD45RA+ cells. Healthy HIV-negative adults with no recent acute infections or vaccinations were recruited as donors. This chain connects TRBV25-1 to TRBJ2-5, with TRBD1 as a possible D gene (5 bases). The TCR sequence derives from a man aged 25-45 years in good health. The sequenced sample was naive CD8+ T cells sorted from blood. DNA for the CDR3: TGTGCCAGCGGTCCAGGGGAGACCCAGTACTTC. This encodes CASGPGETQYF.